The rows below give T cell receptor beta chains drawn from one sample of a study of human CD8 memory T cell subsets. TCRdb re-called the 5' RACE reads and shows each CDR3 protein once, DNA omitted. Recorded for this sample: about 10,000 distinct CDR3 sequences. Sequenced: CD8+ T cells from PBMCs. Receptors originate from a human donor in good health. Both conserved end residues are part of each CDR3. Clone size is stated in some rows and not others, as once, few, many or a class when expanded.

v_gene	j_gene	abundance	CDR3aa
TRBV28	TRBJ2-5	.	CASSLLRQGGQETQYF
TRBV7-9	TRBJ1-1	medium-sized	CAPTRVNTEAFF
TRBV20-1	TRBJ1-1	medium-sized	CSARDLPARGGDTEAFF
TRBV7-2	TRBJ2-3	.	CASSPIVGDGTDTQYF
TRBV11-2	TRBJ2-7	.	CASSPGPHYEQYF
TRBV4-3	TRBJ2-7	.	CASSQDPKGEQYF
TRBV29-1	TRBJ1-1	medium-sized	CSVEGDSPYTEAFF
TRBV29-1	TRBJ1-1	medium-sized	CSVGTGNTEAFF
TRBV9	TRBJ2-5	.	CASSVEVAGKETQYF
TRBV7-8	TRBJ2-1	.	CASSLARRGGANEQFF
TRBV20-1	TRBJ2-1	.	CSARGPRRGASGYEQFF
TRBV19	TRBJ2-7	.	CASSKGQEQYF
TRBV7-6	TRBJ2-3	.	CASSRTGGTDTQYF
TRBV29-1	TRBJ1-1	.	CSVPDRGTEAFF
TRBV27	TRBJ1-1	medium-sized	CASSPSTGGSTEAFF
TRBV12-3/TRBV12-4	TRBJ2-1	.	CASSGGLAGGYNEQFF
TRBV14	TRBJ2-5	.	CASSQEVGTPETQYF
TRBV9	TRBJ1-2	.	CASSAGQHLNYGYTF
TRBV7-9	TRBJ1-1	.	CASSTTLGERKTEAFF
TRBV13	TRBJ2-7	.	CASSPRPTDEQYF
TRBV12-3/TRBV12-4	TRBJ1-1	medium-sized	CASKGQGAKTEAFF
TRBV12-3/TRBV12-4	TRBJ2-5	.	CASSLNRGHQETQYF
TRBV12-3/TRBV12-4	TRBJ2-5	.	CASSLLRGTNQETQYF
TRBV7-2	TRBJ1-5	.	CASSLVGPRPSQPQHF
TRBV9	TRBJ2-2	.	CASSVTGAGELFF
TRBV20-1	TRBJ2-7	.	CSARRRAYEQYF
TRBV28	TRBJ2-2	.	CASSFGYGELFF
TRBV5-4	TRBJ2-3	medium-sized	CASSNLAGDPTDTQYF
TRBV6-2/TRBV6-3	TRBJ2-3	.	CASSLGPRDTQYF
TRBV4-3	TRBJ2-3	.	CASSQEGAGGVTDTQYF
TRBV7-9	TRBJ2-5	.	CASSAPGPAVETQYF
TRBV7-9	TRBJ2-5	.	CASSLFVGGIETQYF
TRBV7-6	TRBJ1-2	.	CASSPLGVTGGGYTF
TRBV4-3	TRBJ2-7	.	CASSQDVSSGSSYEQYF
TRBV28	TRBJ1-2	hyperexpanded	CASSLMGQGHYGYTF
TRBV6-1	TRBJ2-3	.	CASRGLFTASTDTQYF
TRBV4-3	TRBJ2-7	.	CASSQDRGDNYEQYF
TRBV28	TRBJ2-7	.	CASSLAQTYEQYF